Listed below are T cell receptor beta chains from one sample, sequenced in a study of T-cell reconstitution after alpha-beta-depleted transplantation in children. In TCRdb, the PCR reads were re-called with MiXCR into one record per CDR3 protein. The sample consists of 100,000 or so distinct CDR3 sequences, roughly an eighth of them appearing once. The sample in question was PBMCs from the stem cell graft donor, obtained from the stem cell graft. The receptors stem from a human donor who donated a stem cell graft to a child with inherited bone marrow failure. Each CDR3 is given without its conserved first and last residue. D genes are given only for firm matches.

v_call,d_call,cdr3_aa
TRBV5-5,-,ASSLGPMNTQY
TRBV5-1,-,ASSSTLNLGQTEAF
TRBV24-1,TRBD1,ATSDFRDRARLF
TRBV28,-,ASSPAWSRVSQETQY
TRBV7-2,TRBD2,ASSSRTSVENIQY
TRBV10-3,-,AITVQGNTEAF
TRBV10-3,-,ATRGVPQETQY
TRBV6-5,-,ASSYSGTPRNEQY
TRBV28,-,ASSLWVGVTDTQY
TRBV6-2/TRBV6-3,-,ASSFSFYEQY
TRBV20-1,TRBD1,SAGQGSADTQY
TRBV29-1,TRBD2,SADGTSGYNEQF
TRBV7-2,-,ASSLSITYEQY
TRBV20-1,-,SAREDGPNTEAF
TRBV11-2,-,ASREQGTGNTIY
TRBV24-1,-,ATSDPGTNNEQF
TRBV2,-,ASMRRGGYT
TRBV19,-,ASRDQGMGEQF
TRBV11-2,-,ASSLEGDYNEQF
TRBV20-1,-,SARDPWGKAF
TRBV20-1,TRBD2,SARVGAGATDTQY
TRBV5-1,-,ASSIGDNNEQF
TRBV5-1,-,ASSLEGGGGQPQH
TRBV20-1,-,SARVLTRSYNEQF
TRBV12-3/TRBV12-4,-,ASSFIGSGNTIY
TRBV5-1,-,ASSLMTNSGANVLT
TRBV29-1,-,SVEYVGGMSSYNEQF
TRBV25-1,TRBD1,ASSADRGRYNEQF
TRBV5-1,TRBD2,ASSLGPRRAGVDTQY
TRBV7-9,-,TSLSQGRNTGELF
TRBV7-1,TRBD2,ASRSGGAADTQY
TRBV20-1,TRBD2,SAPRTSGGANEHF
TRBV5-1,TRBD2,ASRAGGLTDTQY
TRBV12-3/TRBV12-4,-,ASSLFSSYNSPLH
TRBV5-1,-,ASRREISYNEQF
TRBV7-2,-,ASSPNGGNGYT
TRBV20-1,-,SAIPSGTDTQY
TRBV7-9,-,ASSSTGDNEKLF
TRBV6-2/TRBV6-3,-,ASSPPGMNTEAF
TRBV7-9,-,ASSAQDKSGYT
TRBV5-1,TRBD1,ASHSNPGTGFYEQF
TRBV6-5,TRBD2,ASSYMAGESEQY
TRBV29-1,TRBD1,SVNRGFYGYT
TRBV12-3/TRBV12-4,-,ASSFGKGRVGDTQY
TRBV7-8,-,ASSTSLAGEQF
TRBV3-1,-,ASSPTHGMLNYGYT
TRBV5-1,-,ASVATGGYGYT
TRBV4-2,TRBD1,ASSQEDRMNTEAF